The 5 T cell receptor beta chains below were found in one sample sequenced in a study of blood T cell repertoires in COVID-19. Libraries were prepared by immunoSEQ multiplex PCR; TCRdb keeps only in-frame clonotypes and omits some of them. The table includes 50,000 to 80,000 clones, about nine tenths detected once. The sequenced sample was peripheral blood. The receptors here all came from a woman of 80 years or more with active COVID-19.

This clone was recorded only once. The chain is built from TRBV7-2 and TRBJ2-7; tentative D call: TRBD1 (6 bases). Deletions cut 5 bases from V and 1 base from J, with 15 bases between. The length of the CDR3 is 15 residues. Germline-derived CDR1 and CDR2 are SGHTA and FQGNSA. In nucleotides, the CDR3 is TGTGCCAGCAGCATGGGACATCCGGTGTCCTACGAGCAGTACTTC. Its protein is CASSMGHPVSYEQYF.

The gene calls are TRBV6-4 and TRBJ2-1, with 12 positions matching TRBD2. Per the germline V gene, CDR1 is MRHNA and CDR2 is SNTAGT. The junction had 11 bases not matched to a gene; V was cut back by 8 bases and J by 6 bases. The CDR3 sequence is 16 residues long. CDR3 nucleotide sequence: TGTGCCAGCCCTTACAGACTAGCGGGAGAGGGCAATGAGCAGTTCTTC. Residues: CASPYRLAGEGNEQFF.

The J gene is TRBJ2-1, the V gene TRBV7-8, with D perhaps TRBD2 (6 bases). The CDR3 consists of 14 residues. V was cut by 7 bases and J by 1 base, with 11 bases left in between. Germline CDR1 is SGHVS and CDR2 is FQNEAQ. The chain's CDR3 is CASNLGGSYNEQFF. Written as DNA, the CDR3 is TGTGCCAGCAACCTGGGGGGTTCCTACAATGAGCAGTTCTTC. Supplemented by reference TRBV7-8 and TRBJ2-1, the full variable domain reads GAGVSQSPRYKVAKRGQDVALRCDPISGHVSLFWYQQALGQGPEFLTYFQNEAQLDKSGLPSDRFFAERPEGSVSTLKIQRTQQEDSAVYLCASNLGGSYNEQFFGPGTRLTVL.

V is TRBV7-8 and J is TRBJ2-5, with D maybe TRBD1 (5 bases). V was trimmed by 1 base and J by 2 bases, leaving 8 bases between them. Germline V gene sequence: CDR1 SGHVS, CDR2 FQNEAQ. The CDR3 runs 14 residues. DNA for the CDR3: TGTGCCAGCAGCTTAGGGCGACAGCAAGAGACCCAGTACTTC. Its translation: CASSLGRQQETQYF. Together with reference TRBV7-8 and TRBJ2-5, the CDR3 gives the full variable domain: GAGVSQSPRYKVAKRGQDVALRCDPISGHVSLFWYQQALGQGPEFLTYFQNEAQLDKSGLPSDRFFAERPEGSVSTLKIQRTQQEDSAVYLCASSLGRQQETQYFGPGTRLLVL.

CDR3 in DNA: TGTGCCTGGGGTAGCTACGAGCAGTACTTC. Its protein is CAWGSYEQYF. J is TRBJ2-7 and V is TRBV30, with D hard to call. Between the trimmed V and J ends, which lost 5 bases and 3 bases, there was a span of 5 bases. The CDR3 runs to 10 residues. CDR1 and CDR2 (germline): GTSNPN, SVGIG (reference sequence).